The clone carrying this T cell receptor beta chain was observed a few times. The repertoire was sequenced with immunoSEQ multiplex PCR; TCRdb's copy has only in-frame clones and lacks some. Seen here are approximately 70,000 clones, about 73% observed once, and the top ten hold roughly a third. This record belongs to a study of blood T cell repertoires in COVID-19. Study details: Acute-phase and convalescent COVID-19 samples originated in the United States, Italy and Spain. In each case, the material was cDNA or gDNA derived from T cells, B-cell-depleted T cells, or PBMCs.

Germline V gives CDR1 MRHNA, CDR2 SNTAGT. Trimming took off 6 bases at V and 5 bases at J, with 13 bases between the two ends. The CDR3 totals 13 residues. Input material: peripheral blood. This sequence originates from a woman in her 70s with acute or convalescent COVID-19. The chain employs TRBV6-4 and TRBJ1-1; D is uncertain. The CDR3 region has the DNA TGTGCCAGCAGGCGGAACGTTCAGACTGAAGCTTTCTTT. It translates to CASRRNVQTEAFF.